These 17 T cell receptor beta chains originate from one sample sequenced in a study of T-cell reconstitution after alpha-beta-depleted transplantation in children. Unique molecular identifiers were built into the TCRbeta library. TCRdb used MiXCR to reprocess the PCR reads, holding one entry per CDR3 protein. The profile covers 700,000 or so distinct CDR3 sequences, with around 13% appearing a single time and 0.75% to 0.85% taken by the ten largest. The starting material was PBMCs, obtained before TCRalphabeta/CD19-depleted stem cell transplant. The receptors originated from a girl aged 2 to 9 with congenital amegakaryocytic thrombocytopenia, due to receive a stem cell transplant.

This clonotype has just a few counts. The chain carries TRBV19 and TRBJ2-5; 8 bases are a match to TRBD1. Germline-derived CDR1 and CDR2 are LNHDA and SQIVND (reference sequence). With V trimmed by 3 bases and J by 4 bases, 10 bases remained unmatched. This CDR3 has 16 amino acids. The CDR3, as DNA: TGTGCCAGTAGTATTGTACGGACAGGGCCAGGAGAGACCCAGTACTTC. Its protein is CASSIVRTGPGETQYF.

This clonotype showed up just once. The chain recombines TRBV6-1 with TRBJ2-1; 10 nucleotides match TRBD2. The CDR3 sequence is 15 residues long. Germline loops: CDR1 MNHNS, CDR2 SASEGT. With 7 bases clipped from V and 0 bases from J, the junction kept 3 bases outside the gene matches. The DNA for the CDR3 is TGTGCCAGCAAAGCGGGAGGGAGCTCCTACAATGAGCAGTTCTTC. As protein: CASKAGGSSYNEQFF.

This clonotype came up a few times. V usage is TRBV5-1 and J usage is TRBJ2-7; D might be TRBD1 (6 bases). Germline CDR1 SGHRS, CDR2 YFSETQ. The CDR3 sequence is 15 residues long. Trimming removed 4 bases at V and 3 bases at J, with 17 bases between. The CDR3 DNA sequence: TGCGCCAGCAGCATAGGACAGACGTCTATCTACGAGCAGTACTTC. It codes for CASSIGQTSIYEQYF.

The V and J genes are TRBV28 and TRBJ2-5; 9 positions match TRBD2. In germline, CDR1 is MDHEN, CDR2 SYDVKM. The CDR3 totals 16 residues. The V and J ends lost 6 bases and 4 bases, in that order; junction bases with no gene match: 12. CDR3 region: CASSPAASGTVETQYF. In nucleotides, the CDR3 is TGTGCCAGCAGCCCGGCGGCTAGCGGGACGGTAGAGACCCAGTACTTC.

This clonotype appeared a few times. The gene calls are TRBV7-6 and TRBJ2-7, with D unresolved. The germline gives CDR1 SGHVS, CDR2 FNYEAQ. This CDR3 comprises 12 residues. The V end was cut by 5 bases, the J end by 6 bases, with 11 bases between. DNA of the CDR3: TGTGCCAGCAGCATGTTAGGTTCCGAGCAGTACTTC. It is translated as CASSMLGSEQYF.

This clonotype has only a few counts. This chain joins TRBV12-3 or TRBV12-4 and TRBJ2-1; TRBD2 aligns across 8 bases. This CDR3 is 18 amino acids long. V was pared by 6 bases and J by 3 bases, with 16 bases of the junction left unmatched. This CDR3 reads CASSPPFLEAGDYNEQFF. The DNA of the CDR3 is TGTGCCAGCAGCCCACCGTTTTTAGAAGCGGGAGACTACAATGAGCAGTTCTTC.

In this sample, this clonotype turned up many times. The CDR3 sequence: CASSAGTGTYNEQFF. The CDR3 nucleotides read TGTGCCAGCAGCGCCGGGACAGGGACCTACAATGAGCAGTTCTTC. The chain recombines TRBV9 with TRBJ2-1; the match to TRBD1 covers 9 bases. Looked up from germline, CDR1 is SGDLS and CDR2 is YYNGEE. V lost 3 bases and J lost 2; bases outside the gene matches: 3. The CDR3 has 15 residues. Variable domain in full (rest from reference TRBV9 and TRBJ2-1): DSGVTQTPKHLITATGQRVTLRCSPRSGDLSVYWYQQSLDQGLQFLIQYYNGEERAKGNILERFSAQQFPDLHSELNLSSLELGDSALYFCASSAGTGTYNEQFFGPGTRLTVL.

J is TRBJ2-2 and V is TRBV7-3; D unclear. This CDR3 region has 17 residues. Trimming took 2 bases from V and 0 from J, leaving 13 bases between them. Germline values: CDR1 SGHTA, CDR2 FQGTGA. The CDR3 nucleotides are TGTGCCAGCAGCTTAGGTTTAAGCGTTTCGAACACCGGGGAGCTGTTTTTT. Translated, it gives CASSLGLSVSNTGELFF.

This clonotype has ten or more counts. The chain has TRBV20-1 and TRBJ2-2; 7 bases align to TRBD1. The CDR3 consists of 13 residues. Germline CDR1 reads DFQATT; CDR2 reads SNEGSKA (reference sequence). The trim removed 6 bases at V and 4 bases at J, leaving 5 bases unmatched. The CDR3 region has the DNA TGCAGTGCGGACAGGACTCTCACCGGGGAGCTGTTTTTT. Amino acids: CSADRTLTGELFF.

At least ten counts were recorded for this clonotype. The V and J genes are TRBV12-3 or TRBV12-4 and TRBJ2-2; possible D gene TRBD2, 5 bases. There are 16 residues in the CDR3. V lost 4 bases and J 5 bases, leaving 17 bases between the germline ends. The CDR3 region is CASSSESSSQTGELFF. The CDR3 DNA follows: TGTGCCAGCAGTTCGGAGTCCTCTAGCCAGACCGGGGAGCTGTTTTTT.

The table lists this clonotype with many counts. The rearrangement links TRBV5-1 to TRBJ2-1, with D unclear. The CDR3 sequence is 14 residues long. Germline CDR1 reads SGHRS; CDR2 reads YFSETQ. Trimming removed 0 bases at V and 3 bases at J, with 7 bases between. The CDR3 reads CASSLVGDYNEQFF. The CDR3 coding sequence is TGCGCCAGCAGCTTGGTTGGGGACTACAATGAGCAGTTCTTC.

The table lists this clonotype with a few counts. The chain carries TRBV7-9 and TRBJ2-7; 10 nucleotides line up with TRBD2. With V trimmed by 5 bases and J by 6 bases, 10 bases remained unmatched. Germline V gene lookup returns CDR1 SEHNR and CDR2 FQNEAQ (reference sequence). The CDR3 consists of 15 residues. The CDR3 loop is CASSPSASGSGEQYF. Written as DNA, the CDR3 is TGTGCCAGCAGCCCCTCGGCTAGCGGGAGCGGCGAGCAGTACTTC.

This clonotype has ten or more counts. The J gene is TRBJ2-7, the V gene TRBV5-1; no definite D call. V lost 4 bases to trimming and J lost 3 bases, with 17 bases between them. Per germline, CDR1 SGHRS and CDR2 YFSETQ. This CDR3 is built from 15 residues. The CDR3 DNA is TGCGCCAGCAGCAAACTCCCCACTATGGGCTACGAGCAGTACTTC. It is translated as CASSKLPTMGYEQYF.

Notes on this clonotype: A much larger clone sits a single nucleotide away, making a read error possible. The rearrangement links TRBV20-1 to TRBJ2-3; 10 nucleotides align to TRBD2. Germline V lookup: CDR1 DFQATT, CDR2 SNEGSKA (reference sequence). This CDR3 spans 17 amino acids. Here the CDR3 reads CCARFLAGVGRTDTQYF. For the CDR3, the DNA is TGCTGTGCTAGATTTCTAGCGGGAGTCGGAAGAACAGATACGCAGTATTTT.

DNA of the CDR3: TGTGCCAGCAGCCTACAGGGGATTCAGCTCTGGGGCTCCTACGAGCAGTACTTC. Its protein is CASSLQGIQLWGSYEQYF. The rearrangement joins TRBV11-2 to TRBJ2-7; TRBD1 matches 7 bases. Germline lookup yields CDR1 SGHAT and CDR2 FQNNGV. This CDR3 is built from 18 residues. With V trimmed by 5 bases and J by 0 bases, 16 bases remained unmatched.

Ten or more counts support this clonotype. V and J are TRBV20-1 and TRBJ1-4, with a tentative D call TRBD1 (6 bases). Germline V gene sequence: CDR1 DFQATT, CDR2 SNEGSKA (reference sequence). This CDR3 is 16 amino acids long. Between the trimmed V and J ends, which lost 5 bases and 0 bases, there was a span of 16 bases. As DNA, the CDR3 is TGCAGTGCTTATACCACGTACAGGGCAACTAATGAAAAACTGTTTTTT. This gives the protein CSAYTTYRATNEKLFF.

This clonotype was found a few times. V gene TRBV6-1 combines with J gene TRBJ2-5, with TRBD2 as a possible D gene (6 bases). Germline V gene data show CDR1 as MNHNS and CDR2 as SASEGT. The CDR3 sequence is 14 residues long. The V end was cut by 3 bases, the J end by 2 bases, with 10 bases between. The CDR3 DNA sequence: TGTGCCAGCAGTGAGATAGCGGATCAAGAGACCCAGTACTTC. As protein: CASSEIADQETQYF.